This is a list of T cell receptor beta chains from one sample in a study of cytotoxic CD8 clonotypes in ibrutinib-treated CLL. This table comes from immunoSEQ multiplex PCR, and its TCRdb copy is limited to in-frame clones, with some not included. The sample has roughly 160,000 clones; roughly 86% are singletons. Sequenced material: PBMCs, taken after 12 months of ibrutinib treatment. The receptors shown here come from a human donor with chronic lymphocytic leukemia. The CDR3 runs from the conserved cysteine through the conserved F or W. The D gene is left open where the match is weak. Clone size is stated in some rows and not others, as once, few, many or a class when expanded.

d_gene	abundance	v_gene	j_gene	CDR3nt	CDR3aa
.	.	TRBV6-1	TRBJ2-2	TGTGCCAGCAGCTTTGGCACCGGGGAGCTGTTTTTT	CASSFGTGELFF
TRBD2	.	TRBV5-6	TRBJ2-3	TGTGCCAGCAGGCGATTCGCGGGAGCCGGGTTAAGATGGCAGTATTTT	CASRRFAGAGLRWQYF
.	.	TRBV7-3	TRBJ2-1	TGTGCCAGCAGCTTAGGGGGTAGCGGCAACTACAATGAGCAGTTCTTC	CASSLGGSGNYNEQFF
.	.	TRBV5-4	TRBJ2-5	TGTGCCAGCAGCCTACGGCCCCTAGGGCAAGAGACCCAGTACTTC	CASSLRPLGQETQYF
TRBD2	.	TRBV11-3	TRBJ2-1	TGTGCCAGCAGCCTAGCGGGAGGGTTCGGTGAGCAGTTCTTC	CASSLAGGFGEQFF
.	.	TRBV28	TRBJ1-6	TGTGCCAGTTCCGACAGGCCCTATTCACCCCTCCACTTT	CASSDRPYSPLHF
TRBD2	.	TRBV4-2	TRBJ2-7	TGTGCCAGCAGCCGGGGACTACAGCCCGTCGAGCAGTACTTC	CASSRGLQPVEQYF
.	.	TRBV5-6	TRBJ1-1	TGTGCCAGCAGTCGCAGTAGGACTGAAGCTTTCTTT	CASSRSRTEAFF
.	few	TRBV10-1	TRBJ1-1	TGCGCCAGCAGTGAGTGGACACAGGGTTACACTGAAGCTTTCTTT	CASSEWTQGYTEAFF
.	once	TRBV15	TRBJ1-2	TGTGCCACCAGCAGAGAAACGGGGGCGGATTTGGTCTATGGCTACACCTTC	CATSRETGADLVYGYTF
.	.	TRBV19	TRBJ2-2	TGTGCCAGTAGTATTACCCGGTCCGTGAACACCGGGGAGCTGTTTTTT	CASSITRSVNTGELFF
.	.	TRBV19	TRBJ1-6	TGTGCCAGTAGGAAGGGGGTAGGGAATTCACCCCTCCACTTT	CASRKGVGNSPLHF
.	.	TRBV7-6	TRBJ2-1	TGTGCCAGCAGCCCGACTGTTGACAATGAGCAGTTCTTC	CASSPTVDNEQFF
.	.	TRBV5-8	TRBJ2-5	TGTGCCAGCAGCCTCGGGACGGCTCAAGAGACCCAGTACTTC	CASSLGTAQETQYF
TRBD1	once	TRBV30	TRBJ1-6	TGTGCCTGGGACAGGGCCCATAATTCACCCCTCCACTTT	CAWDRAHNSPLHF
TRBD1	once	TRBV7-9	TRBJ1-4	TGTGCCAGCAGCAGGACAGGGACTAATGAAAAACTGTTTTTT	CASSRTGTNEKLFF
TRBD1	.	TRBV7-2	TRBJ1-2	TGTGCCAGCAGGTCCCAGGGGGGAGTGGGCTATGGCTACACCTTC	CASRSQGGVGYGYTF
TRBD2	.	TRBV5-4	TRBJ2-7	TGTGCCAGCAGCTTAAGGTCTAGCGGGGGGCTAGTGAAGCAGTACTTC	CASSLRSSGGLVKQYF
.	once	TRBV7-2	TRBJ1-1	TGTGCCAGCAGACCCACCAGCGGAACGGGCACTGAAGCTTTCTTT	CASRPTSGTGTEAFF
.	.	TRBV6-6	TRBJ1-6	TGTGCCAGCAGGGGGGGCGGGAGCTCCTATAATTCACCCCTCCACTTT	CASRGGGSSYNSPLHF
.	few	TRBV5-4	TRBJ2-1	TGTGCCAGCAGCGCACAGGGTGGTGAGCAGTTCTTC	CASSAQGGEQFF
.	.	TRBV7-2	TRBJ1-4	TGTGCCAGCAGTCGAGGGCGGGAGGAAAAACTGTTTTTT	CASSRGREEKLFF
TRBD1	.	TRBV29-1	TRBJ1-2	TGCAGCGTTGAAGCGGGCGACAGGGGTCCCTATGGCTACACCTTC	CSVEAGDRGPYGYTF
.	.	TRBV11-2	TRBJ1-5	TGTGCCAGCAGCTTAGCCGGGACGGAAAATCAGCCCCAGCATTTT	CASSLAGTENQPQHF
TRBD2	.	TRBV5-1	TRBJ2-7	TGCGCCAGCAGCAACCCTAGCGGGGGTAACGAGCAGTACTTC	CASSNPSGGNEQYF
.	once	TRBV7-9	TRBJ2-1	TGTGCCAGCAGCACAGCCCAAACCTACAATGAGCAGTTCTTC	CASSTAQTYNEQFF
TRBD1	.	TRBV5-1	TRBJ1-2	TGCGCCAGCAGCTTGGATCTGGGGTATAACAGGGGGAGGAGCTACACCTTC	CASSLDLGYNRGRSYTF
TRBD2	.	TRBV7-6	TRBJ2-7	TGTGCCAGCAGCTTAGCTAGCGGGAAGAACGAGCAGTACTTC	CASSLASGKNEQYF